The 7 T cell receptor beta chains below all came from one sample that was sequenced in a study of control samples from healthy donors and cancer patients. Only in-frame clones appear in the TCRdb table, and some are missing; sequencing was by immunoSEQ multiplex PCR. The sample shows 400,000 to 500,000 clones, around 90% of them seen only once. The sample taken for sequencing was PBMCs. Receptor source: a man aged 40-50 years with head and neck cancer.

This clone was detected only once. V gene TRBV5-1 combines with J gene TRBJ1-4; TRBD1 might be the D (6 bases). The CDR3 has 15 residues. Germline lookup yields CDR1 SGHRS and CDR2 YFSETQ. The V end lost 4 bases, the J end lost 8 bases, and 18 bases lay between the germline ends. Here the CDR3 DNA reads TGCGCCAGCAGCCCTCAAGTGGGGGCAAAGGAAAAACTGTTTTTT. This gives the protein CASSPQVGAKEKLFF.

The CDR3 DNA reads as TGTGCCAGCGATGAGAGGATGACTAGCGGGAGCGCAGATACGCAGTATTTT. This sequence encodes CASDERMTSGSADTQYF. This chain uses TRBV2 with TRBJ2-3; 12 bases line up with TRBD2. V lost 8 bases, J lost 4 bases, and 13 bases stayed unmatched. The germline V gene encodes CDR1 SNHLY and CDR2 FYNNEI. This CDR3 comprises 17 residues.

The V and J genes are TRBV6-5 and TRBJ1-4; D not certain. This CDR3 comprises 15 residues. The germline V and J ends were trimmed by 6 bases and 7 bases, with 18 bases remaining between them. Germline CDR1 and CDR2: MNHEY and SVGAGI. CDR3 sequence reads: CASSYHGGRGEKLFF. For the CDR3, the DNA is TGTGCCAGCAGCTATCACGGCGGTCGGGGTGAAAAACTGTTTTTT.

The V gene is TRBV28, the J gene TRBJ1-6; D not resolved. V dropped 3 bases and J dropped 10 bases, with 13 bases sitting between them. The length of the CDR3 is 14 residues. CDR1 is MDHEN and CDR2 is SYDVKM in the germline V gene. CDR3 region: CASSFRRGRSPLHF. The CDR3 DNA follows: TGTGCCAGCAGTTTTCGAAGAGGACGATCACCCCTCCACTTT.

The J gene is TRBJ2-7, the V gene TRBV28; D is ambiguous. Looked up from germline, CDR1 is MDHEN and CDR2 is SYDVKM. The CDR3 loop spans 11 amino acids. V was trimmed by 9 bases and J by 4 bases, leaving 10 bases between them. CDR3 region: CASAVVYEQYF. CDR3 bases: TGTGCCAGTGCCGTTGTGTACGAGCAGTACTTC.

The CDR3 region is CATSSGTANYGYTF. The DNA of the CDR3 is TGTGCCACCAGCAGTGGGACAGCTAACTATGGCTACACCTTC. The V and J genes are TRBV15 and TRBJ1-2; 7 bases map to TRBD1. The CDR3 is made up of 14 amino acids. J gave up 0 bases and V 3 bases, and 1 base lay outside the gene matches. The V gene's germline CDR1 is LNHNV and CDR2 YYDKDF (reference sequence). The full variable domain, rest sourced from reference TRBV15 and TRBJ1-2, is DAMVIQNPRYQVTQFGKPVTLSCSQTLNHNVMYWYQQKSSQAPKLLFHYYDKDFNNEADTPDNFQSRRPNTSFCFLDIRSPGLGDTAMYLCATSSGTANYGYTFGSGTRLTVV.

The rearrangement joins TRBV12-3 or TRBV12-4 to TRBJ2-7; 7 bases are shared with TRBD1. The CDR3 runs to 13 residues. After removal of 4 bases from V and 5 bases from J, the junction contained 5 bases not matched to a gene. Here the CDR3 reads CASSSRGGDEQYF. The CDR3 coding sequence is TGTGCCAGCAGTTCTCGAGGGGGCGACGAGCAGTACTTC.